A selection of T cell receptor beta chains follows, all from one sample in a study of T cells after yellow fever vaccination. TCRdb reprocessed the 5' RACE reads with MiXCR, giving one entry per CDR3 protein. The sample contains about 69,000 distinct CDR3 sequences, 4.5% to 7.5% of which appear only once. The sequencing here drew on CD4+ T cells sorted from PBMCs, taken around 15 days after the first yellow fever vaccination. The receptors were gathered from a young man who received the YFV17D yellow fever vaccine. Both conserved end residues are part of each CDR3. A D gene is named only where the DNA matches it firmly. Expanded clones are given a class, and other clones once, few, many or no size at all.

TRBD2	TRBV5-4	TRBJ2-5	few	CASSPGTSGGAYETQYF	TGTGCCAGCAGCCCCGGGACTAGCGGGGGGGCCTATGAGACCCAGTACTTC
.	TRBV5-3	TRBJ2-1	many	CARSWQTGCDSYNEQFF	TGTGCCAGAAGCTGGCAGACAGGCTGTGACTCCTACAATGAGCAGTTCTTC
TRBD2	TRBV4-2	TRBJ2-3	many	CASSSPGGGSSTDTQYF	TGTGCCAGCAGCTCTCCGGGCGGGGGATCTAGCACAGATACGCAGTATTTT
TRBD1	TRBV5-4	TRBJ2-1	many	CASSSGQASYNEQFF	TGTGCCAGCAGCTCCGGACAGGCCTCGTACAATGAGCAGTTCTTC
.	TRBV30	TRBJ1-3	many	CAWSFGTAVTIYF	TGTGCCTGGAGTTTTGGGACGGCGGTGACCATATATTTT
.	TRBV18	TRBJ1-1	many	CASSPNVGGNTEAFF	TGTGCCAGCTCACCTAATGTGGGGGGGAACACTGAAGCTTTCTTT
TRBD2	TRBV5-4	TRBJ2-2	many	CASSFGTSGGPNTGELFF	TGTGCCAGCAGCTTCGGGACTAGCGGGGGGCCGAACACCGGGGAGCTGTTTTTT
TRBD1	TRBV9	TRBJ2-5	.	CASSVGTGGSETQYF	TGTGCCAGCAGCGTAGGGACAGGGGGCTCAGAGACCCAGTACTTC
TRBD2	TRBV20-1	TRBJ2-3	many	CSASGLAGGQADTQYF	TGCAGTGCCAGCGGACTAGCGGGGGGGCAGGCAGATACGCAGTATTTT
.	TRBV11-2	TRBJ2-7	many	CASSPLRGPYYEQYF	TGTGCCAGCAGCCCTCTCAGGGGACCGTACTACGAGCAGTACTTC
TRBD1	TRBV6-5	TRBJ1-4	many	CASSTPTGVVVREKLFF	TGTGCCAGCAGTACCCCGACAGGGGTGGTGGTTAGAGAAAAACTGTTTTTT
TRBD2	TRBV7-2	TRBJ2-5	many	CASSRLAGNETQYF	TGTGCCAGCAGCCGACTAGCGGGGAACGAGACCCAGTACTTC
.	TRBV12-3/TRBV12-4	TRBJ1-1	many	CASSFSPGKEAFF	TGTGCCAGCAGTTTTTCGCCGGGAAAAGAAGCTTTCTTT
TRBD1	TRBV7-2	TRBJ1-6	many	CASSMRQGAFSPLHF	TGTGCCAGCAGTATGAGACAGGGGGCCTTTTCACCCCTCCACTTT
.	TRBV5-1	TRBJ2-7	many	CASSDAGGRGGYF	TGCGCCAGCAGCGACGCTGGGGGACGTGGTGGGTACTTC
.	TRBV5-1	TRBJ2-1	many	CASSFTYNEQFF	TGCGCCAGCAGCTTCACCTACAATGAGCAGTTCTTC
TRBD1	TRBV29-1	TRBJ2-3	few	CSVVPLDRGRTDTQYF	TGCAGCGTTGTCCCCCTGGACAGGGGGCGTACAGATACGCAGTATTTT
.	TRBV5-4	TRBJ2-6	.	CASSLEGANVLTF	TGTGCCAGCAGCTTGGAGGGGGCCAACGTCCTGACTTTC
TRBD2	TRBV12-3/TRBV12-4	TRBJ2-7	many	CASSLTSGPLGQYF	TGTGCCAGCAGCTTGACTAGCGGCCCCCTCGGGCAGTACTTC
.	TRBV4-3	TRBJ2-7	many	CASSPRRHDEQYF	TGCGCCAGCAGCCCTAGAAGGCATGACGAGCAGTACTTC
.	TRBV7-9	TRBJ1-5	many	CASSLVGQPQHF	TGTGCCAGCAGCTTAGTCGGTCAGCCCCAGCATTTT
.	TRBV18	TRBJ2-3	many	CASSVGLEDTQYF	TGTGCCAGCTCCGTTGGGTTGGAAGATACGCAGTATTTT
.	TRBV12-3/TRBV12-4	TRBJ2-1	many	CASSGWVEQFF	TGTGCCAGCAGTGGGTGGGTTGAGCAGTTCTTC
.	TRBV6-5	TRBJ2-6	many	CASSYASVSGANVLTF	TGTGCCAGCAGTTACGCTAGTGTCTCTGGGGCCAACGTCCTGACTTTC
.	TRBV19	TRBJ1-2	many	CASIPGKGEDYGYTF	TGTGCCAGTATCCCCGGGAAAGGAGAGGACTATGGCTACACCTTC